Following are 20 T cell receptor beta chains from one sample sequenced in a study of blood T cell repertoires in COVID-19. Clones were read by immunoSEQ multiplex PCR, and TCRdb kept only the in-frame ones, dropping some. The data show 290,000 or so clones, 90% seen once. The sequencing input was PBMCs or T cells enriched from blood (not recorded which). The receptors were gathered from a young woman with acute COVID-19.

The V call is TRBV14, the J call TRBJ2-1, with TRBD2 identical over 8 bases. The germline V gene has CDR1 SGHDN and CDR2 FVKESK. V shed 10 bases, J shed 5 bases, and the junction held 16 bases outside the gene matches. The CDR3 is made up of 16 amino acids. The CDR3 DNA reads as TGTGCCACCACTGTCTTCGGGACTAGGTTCCACAATGAGCAGTTCTTC. Residues: CATTVFGTRFHNEQFF.

The J gene is TRBJ2-7, the V gene TRBV19; D may be TRBD1 (5 bases). Between the trimmed V and J ends, which lost 4 bases and 5 bases, there was a span of 18 bases. Germline CDR1 and CDR2: LNHDA and SQIVND (reference sequence). The CDR3 length is 15 residues. DNA for the CDR3: TGTGCCAGTAGTACTGGACACACCCTTGGTGACGAGCAGTACTTC. Translation gives CASSTGHTLGDEQYF.

V is TRBV28 and J is TRBJ1-2; no definite D call. V lost 8 bases and J 3 bases, leaving 10 bases between the germline ends. The CDR3 has 12 residues. CDR1 is MDHEN and CDR2 is SYDVKM in the germline V gene. CDR3 loop: CASGTEDYGYTF. CDR3 coding DNA: TGTGCCAGCGGAACAGAAGACTATGGCTACACCTTC.

The rearrangement links TRBV6-5 to TRBJ1-1; 8 bases are shared with TRBD1. Germline assignment: CDR1 MNHEY and CDR2 SVGAGI. V shed 2 bases and J 1 base; nucleotides not matched to a gene: 3. The CDR3 runs 15 residues. In DNA, the CDR3 is TGTGCCAGCAGTTACAGAGGACAGGGGAACACTGAAGCTTTCTTT. This encodes CASSYRGQGNTEAFF.

For the CDR3, the DNA is TGTGCCAGCAGCTCCCTCCGGACACAAGAGACCCAGTACTTC. It yields the protein CASSSLRTQETQYF. The chain is built from TRBV11-2 and TRBJ2-5; maybe TRBD1 (5 bases). This CDR3 spans 14 amino acids. Per the germline V gene, CDR1 is SGHAT and CDR2 is FQNNGV. The V and J ends lost 4 bases and 2 bases respectively, with 11 bases between them.

The CDR3 spells CASRRTGPSADTQYF. The CDR3 nucleotides are TGTGCCAGCAGAAGGACAGGGCCCTCCGCAGATACGCAGTATTTT. The gene calls are TRBV7-8 and TRBJ2-3, with TRBD1 matching 8 bases. This CDR3 is built from 15 residues. Germline V gene data show CDR1 as SGHVS and CDR2 as FQNEAQ. V lost 6 bases to trimming and J lost 4 bases; unmatched junction nucleotides: 9.

V usage is TRBV9 and J usage is TRBJ2-1, with 10 bases fitting TRBD2. Trimming at V came to 0 bases and at J to 8 bases, leaving 11 bases not matched to a gene. The CDR3 has 17 amino acids. Per germline, CDR1 SGDLS and CDR2 YYNGEE. CDR3 protein: CASSVDLWLAGAHEQFF. CDR3 nucleotides: TGTGCCAGCAGCGTAGATCTTTGGCTAGCGGGAGCCCATGAGCAGTTCTTC.

V usage is TRBV28 and J usage is TRBJ1-2; 7 bases map to TRBD1. The V and J ends lost 9 bases and 8 bases, in that order; junction bases with no gene match: 18. The CDR3 totals 15 residues. CDR1 and CDR2 from the germline V gene are MDHEN and SYDVKM. CDR3 nucleotide sequence: TGTGCCAGTAATGACAGGGCAGGAGGGGGCCCGGGCTACACCTTC. Protein sequence: CASNDRAGGGPGYTF.

The chain is built from TRBV3-1 (or the pseudogene TRBV3-2) and TRBJ1-2, with a weak D call TRBD1 (6 bases). Germline values: CDR1 LGHDT, CDR2 YNNKEL (reference sequence). With 3 bases removed from V and 4 bases from J, the gap between germline ends came to 15 bases. The CDR3 runs 15 residues. The CDR3: CASSHGGGGGYGYTF. Here the CDR3 DNA reads TGTGCCAGCAGCCACGGAGGGGGAGGGGGCTATGGCTACACCTTC.

The V and J genes are TRBV28 and TRBJ1-2, with a tentative D call TRBD1 (5 bases). Per the germline V gene, CDR1 is MDHEN and CDR2 is SYDVKM. The CDR3 runs 15 residues. V shed 3 bases and J shed 8 bases, with 19 bases lying between them. The CDR3 nucleotides are TGTGCCAGCAGTTTTGATGGGGCCCCGCGGGGAGGCTACACCTTC. As protein: CASSFDGAPRGGYTF.

This clone was seen more than once but under ten times. The chain couples TRBV7-3 to TRBJ1-2; D gene unclear. The CDR3 has 13 residues. Germline CDR1 reads SGHTA; CDR2 reads FQGTGA. Deletions cut 6 bases from V and 8 bases from J, with 16 bases between. The CDR3, as DNA: TGTGCCAGCAGACCTGATACAGATGGGGGCTACACCTTC. Its protein product is CASRPDTDGGYTF.

CDR3 in amino acids: CASSIAAGEAYEQYF. In nucleotides, the CDR3 is TGTGCCAGTAGTATAGCCGCGGGAGAAGCCTACGAGCAGTACTTC. The chain recombines TRBV19 with TRBJ2-7, with TRBD2 identical over 7 bases. The germline V gene encodes CDR1 LNHDA and CDR2 SQIVND (reference sequence). This CDR3 contains 15 residues. J lost 2 bases, V lost 1 base, and 5 bases had no gene match.

This sequence joins TRBV19 and TRBJ2-1, with 10 bases aligning to TRBD1. With 5 bases clipped from V and 8 bases from J, the junction kept 9 bases outside the gene matches. CDR1 and CDR2 from the germline V gene are LNHDA and SQIVND (reference sequence). There are 15 residues in the CDR3. CDR3 nucleotide sequence: TGTGCCAGTAGTCGGGACAGGGGATTTGTATATGAGCAGTTCTTC. Amino acid sequence: CASSRDRGFVYEQFF.

The chain links TRBV28 to TRBJ1-1; 7 bases are a match to TRBD1. Germline CDR1 MDHEN, CDR2 SYDVKM. Trimming cost V 5 bases and J 1 base; bases outside gene matches: 7. The CDR3 runs to 15 residues. The CDR3 reads CASSPRGAWNTEAFF. The DNA of the CDR3 is TGTGCCAGCAGTCCCAGGGGGGCCTGGAACACTGAAGCTTTCTTT.

The chain couples TRBV28 to TRBJ1-2; D gene ambiguous. V lost 2 bases to trimming and J lost 7 bases, with 14 bases between them. Germline V lookup: CDR1 MDHEN, CDR2 SYDVKM. The CDR3 extends over 14 amino acids. The CDR3 region is CASSLGFTSGGYTF. CDR3 coding DNA: TGTGCCAGCAGTTTAGGTTTCACCTCCGGTGGCTACACCTTC.

J is TRBJ2-5 and V is TRBV4-1; TRBD1 might be the D (6 bases). The CDR3 consists of 16 residues. Trimming removed 1 base at V and 5 bases at J, with 17 bases between. The germline V gene encodes CDR1 MGHRA and CDR2 YSYEKL. The CDR3 nucleotides are TGCGCCAGCAGCCAAGTTCTGGCGGCAGGGGAGGAGACCCAGTACTTC. This gives the protein CASSQVLAAGEETQYF.

V gene TRBV13 combines with J gene TRBJ1-1, with 10 bases that match TRBD1. The CDR3 length is 18 residues. CDR1 and CDR2 (germline): PRHDT, FYEKMQ (reference sequence). V gave up 6 bases and J gave up 1 base; unmatched junction bases: 14. The CDR3 is CASSSRDRGFRGNTEAFF. Here the CDR3 DNA reads TGTGCCAGCAGTTCCCGGGACAGGGGCTTTCGGGGGAACACTGAAGCTTTCTTT.

The chain combines TRBV19 with TRBJ1-4, with a tentative D call TRBD1 (5 bases). This CDR3 has 13 residues. Per the germline V gene, CDR1 is LNHDA and CDR2 is SQIVND (reference sequence). Trimming cost V 9 bases and J 7 bases, with 15 bases left between them. The CDR3 reads CASSGGVSEKLFF. The CDR3 DNA reads TGTGCCAGCTCGGGGGGGGTATCTGAAAAACTGTTTTTT.

This clone was observed once. This chain uses TRBV27 with TRBJ1-4, with D tentatively TRBD1 (5 bases). V lost 0 bases and J 8 bases, leaving 10 bases between the germline ends. The CDR3 has 14 amino acids. Per germline, CDR1 MNHEY and CDR2 SMNVEV (reference sequence). As DNA, the CDR3 is TGTGCCAGCAGTTTATCGACGGGGGAGGAAAAACTGTTTTTT. This gives the protein CASSLSTGEEKLFF.

The rearrangement uses TRBV4-1 and TRBJ2-3; possible D gene TRBD2, 5 bases. V lost 1 base and J lost 0, with 8 bases in between. Germline V gene lookup returns CDR1 MGHRA and CDR2 YSYEKL. The CDR3 sequence is 15 residues long. CDR3 region: CASSQVGVSTDTQYF. CDR3 nucleotide sequence: TGCGCCAGCAGCCAAGTCGGGGTCAGCACAGATACGCAGTATTTT.